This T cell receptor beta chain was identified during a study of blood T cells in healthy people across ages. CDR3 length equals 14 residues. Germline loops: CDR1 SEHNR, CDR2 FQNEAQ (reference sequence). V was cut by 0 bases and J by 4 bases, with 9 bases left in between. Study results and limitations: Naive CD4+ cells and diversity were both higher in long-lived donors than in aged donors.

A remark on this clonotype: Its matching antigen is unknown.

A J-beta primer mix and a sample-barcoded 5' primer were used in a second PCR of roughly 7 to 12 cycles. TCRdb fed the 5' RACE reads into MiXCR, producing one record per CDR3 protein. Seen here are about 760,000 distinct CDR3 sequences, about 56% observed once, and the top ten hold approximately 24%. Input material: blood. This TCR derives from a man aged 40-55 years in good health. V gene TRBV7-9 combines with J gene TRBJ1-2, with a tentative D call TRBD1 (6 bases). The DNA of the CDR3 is TGTGCCAGCAGCTTAGCCGGGGGCGTCTATGGCTACACCTTC. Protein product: CASSLAGGVYGYTF.